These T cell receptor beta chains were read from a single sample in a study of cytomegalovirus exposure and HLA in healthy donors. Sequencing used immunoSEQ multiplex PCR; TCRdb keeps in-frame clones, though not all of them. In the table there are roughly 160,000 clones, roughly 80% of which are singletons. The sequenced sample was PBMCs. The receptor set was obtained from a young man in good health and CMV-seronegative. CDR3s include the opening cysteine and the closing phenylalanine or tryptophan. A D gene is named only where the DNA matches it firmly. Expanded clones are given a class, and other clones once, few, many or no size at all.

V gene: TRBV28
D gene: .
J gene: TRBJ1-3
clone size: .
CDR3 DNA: TGTGCCAGCAGTTTGGGGGGAAGAAACACCATATATTTT
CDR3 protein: CASSLGGRNTIYF

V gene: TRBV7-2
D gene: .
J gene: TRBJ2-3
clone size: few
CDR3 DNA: TGTGCCAGCAGTCCGACTAGTGGGACAGATACGCAGTATTTT
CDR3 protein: CASSPTSGTDTQYF

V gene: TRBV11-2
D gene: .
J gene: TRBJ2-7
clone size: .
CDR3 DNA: TGTGCCAGCAGCTTAGGGGTCAGGGGCTACGAGCAGTACTTC
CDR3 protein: CASSLGVRGYEQYF

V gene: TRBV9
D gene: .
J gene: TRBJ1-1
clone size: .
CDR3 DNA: TGTGCCAGCAGCGTAGAACAGAATGGAGAAGCTTTCTTT
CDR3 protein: CASSVEQNGEAFF

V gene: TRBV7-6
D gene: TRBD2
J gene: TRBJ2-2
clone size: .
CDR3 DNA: TGTGCCAGCAGCTGGGGGGGGGTCACCGGGGAGCTGTTTTTT
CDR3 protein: CASSWGGVTGELFF

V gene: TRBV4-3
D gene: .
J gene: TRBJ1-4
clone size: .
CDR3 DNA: TGCGCCAGCAGCCAGGGGGGGGCAGTTGAAAAACTGTTTTTT
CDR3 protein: CASSQGGAVEKLFF

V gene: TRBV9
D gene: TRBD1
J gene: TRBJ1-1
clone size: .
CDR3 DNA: TGTGCCAGCAGCGTAGGAGGGGGCCCTATGAACACTGAAGCTTTCTTT
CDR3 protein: CASSVGGGPMNTEAFF

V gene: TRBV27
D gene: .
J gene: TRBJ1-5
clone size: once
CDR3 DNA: TGTGCCAGCAGTCCCCGACAGGGCAATCAGCCCCAGCATTTT
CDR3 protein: CASSPRQGNQPQHF

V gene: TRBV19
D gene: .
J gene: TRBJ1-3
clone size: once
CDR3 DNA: TGTGCCAGTAGCGTGGATGGGGGGATATACGGAAACACCATATATTTT
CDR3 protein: CASSVDGGIYGNTIYF

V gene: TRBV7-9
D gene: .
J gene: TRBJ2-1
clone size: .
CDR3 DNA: TGTTCCAGCAGCTTAGGATTTGACATTAGGCTCCCGTTCTTC
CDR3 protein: CSSSLGFDIRLPFF

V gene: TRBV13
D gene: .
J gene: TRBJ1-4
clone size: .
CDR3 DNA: TGTGCCAGCAGCGTTACCGGGGGGCCGGTAGATGAAAAACTGTTTTTT
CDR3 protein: CASSVTGGPVDEKLFF

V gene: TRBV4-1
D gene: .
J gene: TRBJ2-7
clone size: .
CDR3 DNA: TGCGCCAGCAGCCAAGCACGGGGGTCCGGGTACGAGCAGTACTTC
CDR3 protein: CASSQARGSGYEQYF

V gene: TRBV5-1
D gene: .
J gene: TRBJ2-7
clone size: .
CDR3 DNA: TGCGCCAGCAGTCCAGGCAGGGGCTACTCCTACGAGCAGTACTTC
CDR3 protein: CASSPGRGYSYEQYF

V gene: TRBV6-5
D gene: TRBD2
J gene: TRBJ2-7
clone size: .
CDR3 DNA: TGTGCCAGCAGCCGGGGGGGGCTCTCCTACGAGCAGTACTTC
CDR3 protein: CASSRGGLSYEQYF